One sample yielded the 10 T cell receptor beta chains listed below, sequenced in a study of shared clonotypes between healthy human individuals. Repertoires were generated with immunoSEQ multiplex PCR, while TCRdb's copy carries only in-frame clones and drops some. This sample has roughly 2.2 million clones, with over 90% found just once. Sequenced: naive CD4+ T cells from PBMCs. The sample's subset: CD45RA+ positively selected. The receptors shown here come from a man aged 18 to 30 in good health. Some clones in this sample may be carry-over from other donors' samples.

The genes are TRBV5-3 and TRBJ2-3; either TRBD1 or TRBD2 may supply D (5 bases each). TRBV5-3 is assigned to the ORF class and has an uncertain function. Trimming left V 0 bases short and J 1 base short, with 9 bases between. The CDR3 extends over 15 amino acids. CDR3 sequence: CARSLGRGGTDTQYF. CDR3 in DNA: TGTGCCAGAAGCTTGGGGAGAGGGGGCACAGATACGCAGTATTTT.

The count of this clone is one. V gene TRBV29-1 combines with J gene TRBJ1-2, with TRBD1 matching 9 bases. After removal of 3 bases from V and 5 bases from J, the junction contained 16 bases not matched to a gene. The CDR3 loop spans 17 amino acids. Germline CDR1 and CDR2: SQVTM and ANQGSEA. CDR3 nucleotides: TGCAGCGTTGAGGCTACACAGGGGGCCGGGGGGTCTTATGGCTACACCTTC. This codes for CSVEATQGAGGSYGYTF.

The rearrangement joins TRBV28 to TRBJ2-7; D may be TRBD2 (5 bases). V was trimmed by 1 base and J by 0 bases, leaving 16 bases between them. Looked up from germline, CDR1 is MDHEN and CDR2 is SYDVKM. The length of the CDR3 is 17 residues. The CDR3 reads CASSLSWSRRSSYEQYF. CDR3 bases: TGTGCCAGCAGTTTATCCTGGTCCAGGAGGAGCTCCTACGAGCAGTACTTC.

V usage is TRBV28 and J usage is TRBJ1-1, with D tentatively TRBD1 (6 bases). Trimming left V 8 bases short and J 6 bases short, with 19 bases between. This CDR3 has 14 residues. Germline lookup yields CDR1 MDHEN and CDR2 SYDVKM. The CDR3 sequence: CASRFPGQTPEAFF. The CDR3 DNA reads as TGTGCCAGCCGATTTCCTGGACAGACTCCTGAAGCTTTCTTT. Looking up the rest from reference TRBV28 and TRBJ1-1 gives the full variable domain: DVKVTQSSRYLVKRTGEKVFLECVQDMDHENMFWYRQDPGLGLRLIYFSYDVKMKEKGDIPEGYSVSREKKERFSLILESASTNQTSMYLCASRFPGQTPEAFFGQGTRLTVV.

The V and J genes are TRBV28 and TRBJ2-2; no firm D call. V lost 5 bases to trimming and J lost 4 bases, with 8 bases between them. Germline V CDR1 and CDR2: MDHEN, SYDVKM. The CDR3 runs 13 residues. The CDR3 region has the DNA TGTGCCAGCAGTATAGACACCACCGGGGAGCTGTTTTTT. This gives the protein CASSIDTTGELFF.

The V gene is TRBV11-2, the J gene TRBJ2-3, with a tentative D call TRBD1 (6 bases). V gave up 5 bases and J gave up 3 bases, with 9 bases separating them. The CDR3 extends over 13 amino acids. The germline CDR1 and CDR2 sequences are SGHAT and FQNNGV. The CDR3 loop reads CASSPQGTDTQYF. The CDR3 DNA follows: TGTGCCAGCAGCCCGCAGGGGACAGATACGCAGTATTTT. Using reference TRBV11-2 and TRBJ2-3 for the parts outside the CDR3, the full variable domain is EAGVAQSPRYKIIEKRQSVAFWCNPISGHATLYWYQQILGQGPKLLIQFQNNGVVDDSQLPKDRFSAERLKGVDSTLKIQPAKLEDSAVYLCASSPQGTDTQYFGPGTRLTVL.

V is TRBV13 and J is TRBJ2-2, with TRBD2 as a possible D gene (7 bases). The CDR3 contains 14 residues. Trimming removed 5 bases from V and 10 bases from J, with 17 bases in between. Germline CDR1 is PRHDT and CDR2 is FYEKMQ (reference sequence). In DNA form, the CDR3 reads TGTGCCAGCAGCGGAGGCGGGGGCCTGGAGGAGCTGTTTTTT. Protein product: CASSGGGGLEELFF. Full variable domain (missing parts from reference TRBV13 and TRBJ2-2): AAGVIQSPRHLIKEKRETATLKCYPIPRHDTVYWYQQGPGQDPQFLISFYEKMQSDKGSIPDRFSAQQFSDYHSELNMSSLELGDSALYFCASSGGGGLEELFFGEGSRLTVL.

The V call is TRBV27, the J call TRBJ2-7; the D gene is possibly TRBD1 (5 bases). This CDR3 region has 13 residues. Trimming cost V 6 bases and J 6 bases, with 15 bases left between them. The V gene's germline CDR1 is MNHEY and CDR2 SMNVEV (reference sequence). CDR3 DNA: TGTGCCAGCAGCCCGACAGTGCTACTCGAGCAGTACTTC. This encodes CASSPTVLLEQYF.

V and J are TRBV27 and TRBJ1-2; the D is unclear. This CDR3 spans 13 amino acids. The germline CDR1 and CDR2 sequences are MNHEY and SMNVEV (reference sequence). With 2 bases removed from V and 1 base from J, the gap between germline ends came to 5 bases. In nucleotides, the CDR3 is TGTGCCAGCAGTTTAACCGTTAACTATGGCTACACCTTC. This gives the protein CASSLTVNYGYTF.

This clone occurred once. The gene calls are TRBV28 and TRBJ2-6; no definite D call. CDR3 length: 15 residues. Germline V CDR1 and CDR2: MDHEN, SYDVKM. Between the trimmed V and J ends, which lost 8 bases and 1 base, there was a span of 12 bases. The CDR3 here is CASCSPLSGANVLTF. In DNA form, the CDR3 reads TGTGCCAGCTGTTCACCCTTGTCTGGGGCCAACGTCCTGACTTTC.